These 4 T cell receptor beta chains were sequenced from one sample in a study of T cell responses to AZD1222 COVID-19 vaccine. The data were produced by immunoSEQ multiplex PCR, yet TCRdb's version contains in-frame clones alone and is incomplete. This sample carries some 200,000 clones, roughly 88% of them seen once, and the ten largest clones take 0.99%. The sample here was peripheral blood, taken on day 0 of AZD1222 vaccination. These receptors were obtained from an adult in good health.

This clone was recorded only once. The chain uses TRBV7-2 and TRBJ2-3, with unresolved D. CDR3 size: 14 residues. Germline V CDR1 and CDR2: SGHTA, FQGNSA. Trimming left V 1 base short and J 5 bases short, with 10 bases between. This CDR3 reads CASSLVFRLDTQYF. The CDR3 DNA reads as TGTGCCAGCAGCTTAGTGTTCCGTTTAGATACGCAGTATTTT.

The V gene is TRBV13, the J gene TRBJ2-7; 13 bases agree with TRBD2. This CDR3 comprises 18 residues. Trimming removed 2 bases from V and 0 bases from J; junction bases left unmatched: 7. Germline V gives CDR1 PRHDT, CDR2 FYEKMQ (reference sequence). The CDR3 nucleotides are TGTGCCAGCAGCTTACGTGGACTAGCGGGAGCGAGCTCCTACGAGCAGTACTTC. Its protein product is CASSLRGLAGASSYEQYF.

The genes are TRBV6-2 or TRBV6-3 and TRBJ2-7, with D maybe TRBD2 (6 bases). V lost 1 base and J 1 base, leaving 8 bases between the germline ends. This CDR3 comprises 14 residues. CDR1 MNHEY and CDR2 SVGEGT come from the germline V gene. CDR3 residues: CASSYLEGSYEQYF. The CDR3, as DNA: TGTGCCAGCAGTTACTTGGAGGGGTCCTACGAGCAGTACTTC.

This clone has only a few counts. The rearrangement links TRBV11-2 to TRBJ2-2, with 8 bases that match TRBD1. V was clipped by 3 bases and J by 6 bases; unmatched bases: 3. The CDR3 runs 14 residues. Germline loops: CDR1 SGHAT, CDR2 FQNNGV. CDR3 residues: CASSLDREAGELFF. In DNA, the CDR3 is TGTGCCAGCAGCTTGGACAGGGAGGCCGGGGAGCTGTTTTTT. The full variable domain, with the rest looked up from reference TRBV11-2 and TRBJ2-2, is EAGVAQSPRYKIIEKRQSVAFWCNPISGHATLYWYQQILGQGPKLLIQFQNNGVVDDSQLPKDRFSAERLKGVDSTLKIQPAKLEDSAVYLCASSLDREAGELFFGEGSRLTVL.